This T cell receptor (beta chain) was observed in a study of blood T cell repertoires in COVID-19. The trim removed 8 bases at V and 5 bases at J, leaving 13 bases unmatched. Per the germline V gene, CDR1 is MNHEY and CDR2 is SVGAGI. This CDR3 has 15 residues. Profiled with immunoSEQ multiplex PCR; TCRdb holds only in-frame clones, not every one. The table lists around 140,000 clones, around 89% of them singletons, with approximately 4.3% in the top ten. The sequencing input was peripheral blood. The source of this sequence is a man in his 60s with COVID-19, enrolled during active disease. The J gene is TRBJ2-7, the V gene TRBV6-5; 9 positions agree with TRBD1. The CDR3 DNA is TGTGCCAGCTTAATCGGGGGGACAGGGCTTAACGAGCAGTACTTC. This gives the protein CASLIGGTGLNEQYF.